This T cell receptor beta chain derives from a study of patients and donors after allogeneic stem cell transplantation. The CDR3 has 15 residues. CDR1 and CDR2 from the germline V gene are SGHRS and YFSETQ. V lost 1 base and J lost 4, with 9 bases in between. Each CDR3 protein is one row after TCRdb ran MiXCR on the RT-PCR reads. The table has about a million distinct CDR3 sequences, over 15% seen once. A few counts support this clonotype. The source material was blood, either unsorted or a sorted T cell fraction (not recorded which). This clonotype originated in a human donor who was either an allogeneic HSCT recipient or a stem cell or donor lymphocyte infusion donor (not recorded which). It is not recorded whose cells these are; they may come from a transplant donor. The genes are TRBV5-1 and TRBJ1-6; D not resolved. Here the CDR3 DNA reads TGCGCCAGCAGCTTGAGCAGCTCGTATAATTCACCCCTCCACTTT. Translating gives CASSLSSSYNSPLHF.